The 10 T cell receptor beta chains below all came from one sample that was sequenced in a study of T-cell memory formation after mild COVID-19. One entry per CDR3 protein, called by TCRdb with MiXCR from the 5' RACE reads. The table has roughly 45,000 distinct CDR3 sequences, about 28% seen once; the top ten hold approximately 40%. What was sequenced was PBMCs or a T cell subset sorted from them (not recorded which). These receptors were collected from a man between 18 and 29 years old who had mild COVID-19 (a few samples of this study predate the infection). Cell type and time point are not known.

The rearrangement uses TRBV6-6 and TRBJ1-2; no clear D gene. The V gene's germline CDR1 is MNHNY and CDR2 SVGAGI (reference sequence). The CDR3 consists of 15 residues. Deletions cut 5 bases from V and 0 bases from J, with 13 bases between. The CDR3 region has the DNA TGTGCCAGCAGTCCCTCCAGGCAATCTAACTATGGCTACACCTTC. Protein product: CASSPSRQSNYGYTF.

The chain carries TRBV12-5 and TRBJ2-7; no reliable D call. CDR1 and CDR2 from the germline V gene are LGHNT and FRNRAP. The CDR3 extends over 11 amino acids. With 1 base removed from V and 3 bases from J, the gap between germline ends came to 1 base. The CDR3: CASGLGYEQYF. The DNA of the CDR3 is TGTGCTAGTGGTTTGGGCTACGAGCAGTACTTC.

The chain has TRBV5-1 and TRBJ2-2; D not certain. Germline V gives CDR1 SGHRS, CDR2 YFSETQ. Trimming took off 9 bases at V and 0 bases at J, with 12 bases between the two ends. This CDR3 is built from 14 residues. CDR3: CATSTEPNTGELFF. The DNA of the CDR3 is TGCGCCACCTCGACGGAACCGAACACCGGGGAGCTGTTTTTT.

There are a few counts of this clonotype. The chain has TRBV4-3 and TRBJ2-7, with a weak D call TRBD1 (6 bases). V lost 4 bases and J lost 0, with 10 bases in between. The CDR3 has 14 residues. Germline V gene data show CDR1 as LGHNA and CDR2 as YSLEER. The CDR3 is CASSPRTDSYEQYF. The CDR3 DNA follows: TGCGCCAGCAGCCCTAGGACAGACTCCTACGAGCAGTACTTC.

This clonotype has a single count. The CDR3, as DNA: TGTGCCAGCACCCTGAGGGGGCTGGGCACAGATACGCAGTATTTT. This sequence encodes CASTLRGLGTDTQYF. The chain recombines TRBV12-3 or TRBV12-4 with TRBJ2-3, with TRBD1 matching over 7 bases. CDR3 size: 15 residues. With V trimmed by 7 bases and J by 1 base, 8 bases remained unmatched.

This clonotype showed up many times. The chain joins TRBV5-1 to TRBJ2-3; 8 nucleotides agree with TRBD2. This CDR3 comprises 18 residues. The trim removed 0 bases at V and 2 bases at J, leaving 11 bases unmatched. CDR1 SGHRS and CDR2 YFSETQ come from the germline V gene. CDR3 nucleotide sequence: TGCGCCAGCAGCTTGGTCGGGGTCTTCGGGGGGGACACAGATACGCAGTATTTT. Translation: CASSLVGVFGGDTDTQYF.

This clonotype was recorded at least ten times. The chain has TRBV9 and TRBJ2-4; either TRBD1 or TRBD2 may fit D (5 bases each). This CDR3 comprises 15 residues. Trimming removed 3 bases from V and 4 bases from J, with 14 bases in between. The V gene's germline CDR1 is SGDLS and CDR2 YYNGEE. The CDR3 loop is CASSGDLGRKNIQYF. DNA of the CDR3: TGTGCCAGCAGCGGTGACCTGGGACGGAAAAACATTCAGTACTTC.

This chain links TRBV7-9 with TRBJ1-1; 8 bases align to TRBD1. CDR3 length: 15 amino acids. The germline V gene encodes CDR1 SEHNR and CDR2 FQNEAQ (reference sequence). Trimming cost V 6 bases and J 1 base; bases outside gene matches: 7. This chain's CDR3 is CASSFADRGNTEAFF. CDR3 in DNA: TGTGCCAGCAGTTTTGCAGACAGGGGGAACACTGAAGCTTTCTTT.

The chain is built from TRBV10-3 and TRBJ2-7; D gene uncertain. This CDR3 comprises 12 residues. With 7 bases removed from V and 3 bases from J, the gap between germline ends came to 10 bases. Germline V gene data show CDR1 as ENHRY and CDR2 as SYGVKD. The CDR3 protein is CAINEPGYEQYF. CDR3 nucleotide sequence: TGTGCCATCAATGAACCCGGCTACGAGCAGTACTTC.

This chain joins TRBV7-2 and TRBJ2-6, with D unclear. Trimming took off 6 bases at V and 5 bases at J, with 11 bases between the two ends. The CDR3 has 14 residues. The germline CDR1 and CDR2 sequences are SGHTA and FQGNSA. The CDR3 DNA is TGTGCCAGCAGGAATTGGTCCAGGGCCAACGTCCTGACTTTC. It is translated as CASRNWSRANVLTF. The full variable domain, rest sourced from reference TRBV7-2 and TRBJ2-6, is GAGVSQSPSNKVTEKGKDVELRCDPISGHTALYWYRQSLGQGLEFLIYFQGNSAPDKSGLPSDRFSAERTGGSVSTLTIQRTQQEDSAVYLCASRNWSRANVLTFGAGSRLTVL.